These 16 T cell receptor beta chains were all obtained from the same sample, sequenced in a study of Ad26.COV2.S vaccination and SARS-CoV-2 variants. Specified treatment: around 19 received Ad26.COV2.S at low or high dose, single or two shots; about 5 received placebo; per-sample allocation not given. Samples came from day 63 after the first vaccine or placebo injection. The data were produced by immunoSEQ multiplex PCR, yet TCRdb's version contains in-frame clones alone and is incomplete. The sample yields about 320,000 clones, just under 85% seen once. The sample in question was peripheral blood, obtained in a trial of Ad26.COV2.S vaccine versus placebo. The source is a person aged 18-65 years who received the Ad26.COV2.S COVID-19 vaccine or a placebo.

The chain couples TRBV5-5 to TRBJ1-2, with unresolved D. Trimming removed 0 bases at V and 3 bases at J, with 9 bases between. CDR1 and CDR2 from the germline V gene are SGHKS and YYEKEE (reference sequence). This CDR3 contains 14 residues. CDR3 nucleotides: TGTGCCAGCAGCTTGGCCGAGGCGGACTATGGCTACACCTTC. It yields the protein CASSLAEADYGYTF.

The chain recombines TRBV4-1 with TRBJ1-6; maybe TRBD1 (5 bases). The V and J ends lost 3 bases and 9 bases respectively, with 9 bases between them. Germline V CDR1 and CDR2: MGHRA, YSYEKL. The CDR3 length is 13 residues. Here the CDR3 reads CASSQGVGSPLHF. In nucleotides, the CDR3 is TGCGCCAGCAGCCAGGGGGTAGGTTCACCCCTCCACTTT.

V usage is TRBV2 and J usage is TRBJ1-6; D is undetermined. Per germline, CDR1 SNHLY and CDR2 FYNNEI. The length of the CDR3 is 13 residues. Trimming stripped 7 bases from V and 6 bases from J, with 10 bases between. CDR3 in DNA: TGTGCCAGCATTGGCCAGCCTAATTCACCCCTCCACTTT. Protein product: CASIGQPNSPLHF.

This clone has a handful of counts. V is TRBV4-1 and J is TRBJ1-4; unclear D gene. The V and J ends lost 3 bases and 1 base respectively, with 9 bases between them. Germline V gene data show CDR1 as MGHRA and CDR2 as YSYEKL. CDR3 length: 15 residues. The CDR3 coding sequence is TGCGCCAGCAGCCAGGAAAGGAAAACTAATGAAAAACTGTTTTTT. Translating gives CASSQERKTNEKLFF.

The rearrangement uses TRBV15 and TRBJ1-4; D not certain. The germline V gene has CDR1 LNHNV and CDR2 YYDKDF (reference sequence). The CDR3 runs to 18 residues. Trimming removed 3 bases from V and 2 bases from J, with 19 bases in between. The DNA of the CDR3 is TGTGCCACCAGCAGGCCCAGTCGAGACATGTGGACTAATGAAAAACTGTTTTTT. Translated, it gives CATSRPSRDMWTNEKLFF.

This clone has only a few counts. The chain recombines TRBV5-6 with TRBJ1-5; D is possibly TRBD1 (5 bases). Germline V gives CDR1 SGHDT, CDR2 YYEEEE. The length of the CDR3 is 13 residues. Trimming removed 0 bases from V and 15 bases from J, with 16 bases in between. For the CDR3, the DNA is TGTGCCAGCAGCTTGGCTGGGACGGTGAACTGGCATTTT. Translating it yields CASSLAGTVNWHF.

The sample holds one count of this clone. The chain links TRBV11-2 to TRBJ1-2; 10 nucleotides line up with TRBD1. Per germline, CDR1 SGHAT and CDR2 FQNNGV. The CDR3 runs to 14 residues. With V trimmed by 5 bases and J by 3 bases, 3 bases remained unmatched. In DNA, the CDR3 is TGTGCCAGCAGCAGACAGGGGGCCTACTATGGCTACACCTTC. Protein product: CASSRQGAYYGYTF.

The chain combines TRBV7-2 with TRBJ2-7, with 12 bases that match TRBD1. Germline loops: CDR1 SGHTA, CDR2 FQGNSA. This CDR3 has 16 amino acids. The junction had 9 bases not matched to a gene; V was cut back by 4 bases and J by 5 bases. CDR3 DNA: TGTGCCAGCAGCTCGATCCGGGACAGGGGGCTGGACGAGCAGTACTTC. Translation: CASSSIRDRGLDEQYF.

The rearrangement joins TRBV5-1 to TRBJ2-5; 9 bases map to TRBD1. V dropped 4 bases and J dropped 3; count of bases not matched to a gene: 10. The CDR3 length is 16 residues. Germline CDR1 reads SGHRS; CDR2 reads YFSETQ. The CDR3 here is CASSRDPGQGKETQYF. CDR3 in DNA: TGCGCCAGCAGCAGGGACCCGGGACAGGGAAAAGAGACCCAGTACTTC.

The chain employs TRBV5-1 and TRBJ2-1, with 7 nucleotides matching TRBD2. The CDR3 totals 12 residues. The germline V gene has CDR1 SGHRS and CDR2 YFSETQ. V gave up 0 bases and J gave up 12 bases; unmatched junction bases: 3. The CDR3 here is CASSLERGVQFF. The CDR3 DNA reads as TGCGCCAGCAGCTTGGAGCGGGGTGTGCAGTTCTTC.

J is TRBJ2-3 and V is TRBV11-3, with a possible D match to TRBD2 (6 bases). V dropped 3 bases and J dropped 6 bases, with 13 bases sitting between them. This CDR3 spans 14 amino acids. Germline CDR1 is SGHNT and CDR2 is YENEEA. The DNA for the CDR3 is TGTGCCAGCAGCTTTGCGGGGCCTAGGGATACGCAGTATTTT. Its translation: CASSFAGPRDTQYF.

The CDR3 sequence is CASSQVPRAANTGELFF. CDR3 bases: TGCGCCAGCAGCCAAGTTCCCAGGGCCGCGAACACCGGGGAGCTGTTTTTT. V and J are TRBV4-1 and TRBJ2-2; D is possibly TRBD1 (5 bases). There are 17 residues in the CDR3. V was shortened by 1 base and J by 0 bases, with 12 bases between the two germline ends. Per germline, CDR1 MGHRA and CDR2 YSYEKL.

The genes are TRBV3-1 (or the pseudogene TRBV3-2) and TRBJ2-4; 8 positions agree with TRBD2. Germline values: CDR1 LGHDT, CDR2 YNNKEL (reference sequence). The CDR3 runs 15 residues. Trimming at V came to 2 bases and at J to 11 bases, leaving 11 bases not matched to a gene. This chain's CDR3 is CASSQRAGVGGVQYF. CDR3 nucleotides: TGTGCCAGCAGCCAAAGAGCGGGGGTGGGAGGTGTTCAGTACTTC.

V usage is TRBV19 and J usage is TRBJ2-5; a weak D match, TRBD1 (5 bases). Germline V lookup: CDR1 LNHDA, CDR2 SQIVND (reference sequence). V was clipped by 6 bases and J by 7 bases, with 15 bases between them. The CDR3 has 13 residues. In DNA, the CDR3 is TGTGCCAGTAGACAGGCGCTCCCCGGGACCCAGTACTTC. Translated: CASRQALPGTQYF.

This chain joins TRBV7-9 and TRBJ1-2, with D hard to call. Germline CDR1 reads SEHNR; CDR2 reads FQNEAQ (reference sequence). Trimming took 6 bases from V and 6 from J, leaving 20 bases between them. CDR3 size: 15 residues. CDR3 sequence: CASSPSSGLGDGYTF. Here the CDR3 DNA reads TGTGCCAGCAGTCCATCTTCTGGGCTTGGGGATGGCTACACCTTC.

This clone was found a few times. V and J are TRBV5-4 and TRBJ2-1; D possibly corresponds to TRBD1 (5 bases). Germline loops: CDR1 SGHNT, CDR2 YYREEE (reference sequence). The germline V and J ends were trimmed by 4 bases and 5 bases, with 19 bases remaining between them. The CDR3 has 16 amino acids. CDR3 region: CASSAPSRTDNNEQFF. Written as DNA, the CDR3 is TGTGCCAGCAGCGCACCGTCTAGGACGGACAACAATGAGCAGTTCTTC.